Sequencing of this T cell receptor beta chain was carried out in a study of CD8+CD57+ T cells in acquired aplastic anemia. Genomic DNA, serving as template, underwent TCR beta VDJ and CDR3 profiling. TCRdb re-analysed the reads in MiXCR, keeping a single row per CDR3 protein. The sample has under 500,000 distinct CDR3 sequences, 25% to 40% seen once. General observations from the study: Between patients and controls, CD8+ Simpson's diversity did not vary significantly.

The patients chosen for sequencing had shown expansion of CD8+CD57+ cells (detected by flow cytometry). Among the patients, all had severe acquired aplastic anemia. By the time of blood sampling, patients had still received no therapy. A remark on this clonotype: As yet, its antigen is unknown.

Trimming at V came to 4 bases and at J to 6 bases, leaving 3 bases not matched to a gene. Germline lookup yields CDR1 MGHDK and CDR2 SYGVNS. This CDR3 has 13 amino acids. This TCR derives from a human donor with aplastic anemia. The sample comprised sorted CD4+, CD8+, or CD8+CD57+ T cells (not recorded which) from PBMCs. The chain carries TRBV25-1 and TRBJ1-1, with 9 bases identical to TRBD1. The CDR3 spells CASSAQGASEAFF. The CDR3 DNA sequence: TGTGCCAGCAGTGCACAGGGGGCCTCTGAAGCTTTCTTT.